A selection of T cell receptor beta chains follows, all from one sample in a study of blood T cell repertoires in COVID-19. TCRdb's copy holds only in-frame clones and misses some; the assay was immunoSEQ multiplex PCR. The sample carries 200,000 to 300,000 clones, over 75% recorded once. The specimen sequenced was peripheral blood. The receptor set was obtained from a human donor in a cohort sampled during active COVID-19. Each CDR3 is given with its conserved first and last residue. The D gene is left open where the match is weak. The size of a clone is reported for some rows only, either as once, few or many, or as a class for expanded clones.

D gene	CDR3 length	clone size	J gene	V gene	CDR3 DNA	CDR3 protein
NA	12	NA	TRBJ1-3	TRBV7-3	TGTGCCAGCAGCCGGGATGGAAACACCATATATTTT	CASSRDGNTIYF
NA	16	NA	TRBJ2-1	TRBV7-2	TGTGCCAGCAGCTTAAGGGCAGGGATTGATTTGAATGAGCAGTTCTTC	CASSLRAGIDLNEQFF
NA	11	NA	TRBJ2-2	TRBV19	TGTGCCAGTAGGAGAGTAGGGGAGCTGTTTTTT	CASRRVGELFF
NA	13	NA	TRBJ2-1	TRBV7-2	TGTGCCAGCAGCTTAGTAGGAGTCAATGAGCAGTTCTTC	CASSLVGVNEQFF
NA	15	NA	TRBJ1-5	TRBV27	TGTGCCAGCAGTGTCCGTACTGCAACTAATCAGCCCCAGCATTTT	CASSVRTATNQPQHF
TRBD1	15	NA	TRBJ2-7	TRBV28	TGTGCCAGCAGTACACAGGGGGTCCAAATCTACGAGCAGTACTTC	CASSTQGVQIYEQYF
NA	14	NA	TRBJ1-2	TRBV3-1/TRBV3-2	TGTGCCAGCAGCCATGGGGGGGACTACTATGGCTACACCTTC	CASSHGGDYYGYTF
TRBD1	15	NA	TRBJ1-6	TRBV15	TGTGCCACCAGCAGACCTCTTGACAGGGACCCACCCCTCCACTTT	CATSRPLDRDPPLHF
TRBD1	14	NA	TRBJ1-4	TRBV10-3	TGTGCCATCTCCCTCGACAGGGGGCAGGAAAAACTGTTTTTT	CAISLDRGQEKLFF
NA	12	NA	TRBJ2-7	TRBV18	TGTGCCAGCTCACCTGGAGGGAGGGAGCAGTACTTC	CASSPGGREQYF
TRBD2	15	NA	TRBJ2-7	TRBV7-9	TGTGCCAGCAGCCTCGGTGGGACTAGATCGTACGAGCAGTACTTC	CASSLGGTRSYEQYF
TRBD1	13	NA	TRBJ2-7	TRBV24-1	TGTGCCACCAGTTGGACAGGGGAAGACGAGCAGTACTTC	CATSWTGEDEQYF
NA	16	NA	TRBJ1-5	TRBV20-1	TGCAGTGCTAGTGAATGGGGACTCCCAAAGGATCAGCCCCAGCATTTT	CSASEWGLPKDQPQHF
TRBD2	17	once	TRBJ2-6	TRBV18	TGTGCCAGCTCACCGGGACTAGCGGGAGCTGGGGCCAACGTCCTGACTTTC	CASSPGLAGAGANVLTF
TRBD2	15	NA	TRBJ2-1	TRBV5-1	TGCGCCAGCAGCTTAACTAGCGGGGGGGCCAACGAGCAGTTCTTC	CASSLTSGGANEQFF
NA	13	NA	TRBJ2-2	TRBV2	TGTGCCAGCAGGCCAGATGACACCGGGGAGCTGTTTTTT	CASRPDDTGELFF
NA	14	NA	TRBJ1-1	TRBV19	TGTGCCAGTAGTTCCCCGGGGGGCAACACTGAAGCTTTCTTT	CASSSPGGNTEAFF
NA	15	NA	TRBJ1-2	TRBV5-1	TGCGCCAGCAGGCTGACGCGGGACGCCACGTATGGCTACACCTTC	CASRLTRDATYGYTF
NA	13	few	TRBJ1-1	TRBV10-1	TGCGCCAGCAGTGAGACAGGGATTACTGAAGCTTTCTTT	CASSETGITEAFF
TRBD1	14	NA	TRBJ1-6	TRBV10-3	TGTGCCATCAGTGAGAGGGACAGTAATTCACCCCTCCACTTT	CAISERDSNSPLHF
NA	13	once	TRBJ1-2	TRBV25-1	TGTGCCAGCAGTGAAGTGGGCAATTATGGCTACACCTTC	CASSEVGNYGYTF
TRBD2	15	NA	TRBJ2-7	TRBV4-1	TGCGCCAGCAGCCAAGACGTGGGAGGGGTCTACGAGCAGTACTTC	CASSQDVGGVYEQYF
NA	13	NA	TRBJ2-5	TRBV2	TGTGCCAGCAGGAAGGACGGAGGGGAGACCCAGTACTTC	CASRKDGGETQYF
NA	15	NA	TRBJ1-2	TRBV19	TGTGCCAGTAGTATAGACCGGACTCCTGGCTATGGCTACACCTTC	CASSIDRTPGYGYTF
TRBD1	15	NA	TRBJ1-5	TRBV6-5	TGTGCCAGCAGCGTGAACAGGGGGCGCGATCAGCCCCAGCATTTT	CASSVNRGRDQPQHF
TRBD1	16	NA	TRBJ1-2	TRBV4-1	TGCGCCAGCAGCCGGGTCGGACAGGGTGAGAACTATGGCTACACCTTC	CASSRVGQGENYGYTF
TRBD2	15	NA	TRBJ2-1	TRBV18	TGTGCCAGCTCGAGTAGCGGGGGATCTTACAATGAGCAGTTCTTC	CASSSSGGSYNEQFF
TRBD2	16	NA	TRBJ2-5	TRBV14	TGTGCCAGCAGCCAACGTCCTAGCGGGGGGTCAGAGACCCAGTACTTC	CASSQRPSGGSETQYF
NA	13	NA	TRBJ2-7	TRBV5-1	TGCGCCAGCAGCTTGGTAACAGGATACGAGCAGTACTTC	CASSLVTGYEQYF
TRBD2	16	few	TRBJ2-3	TRBV7-2	TGTGCCAGCAGCGTGGGACTAGCGGGGGGCACAGATACGCAGTATTTT	CASSVGLAGGTDTQYF
NA	15	NA	TRBJ1-5	TRBV7-9	TGTGCCAGCAGCCCGGGACTCCCGAGGAATCAGCCCCAGCATTTT	CASSPGLPRNQPQHF
TRBD2	15	few	TRBJ2-3	TRBV11-3	TGTGCCAGCAGCTCTAGCGGCGGGCCTCGGGATACGCAGTATTTT	CASSSSGGPRDTQYF
NA	19	NA	TRBJ1-1	TRBV23-1	TGCGCCAGCAGTCCCCTGGGTTTAAAGGGGCGGGGCAGGAACACTGAAGCTTTCTTT	CASSPLGLKGRGRNTEAFF
NA	15	NA	TRBJ2-7	TRBV4-3	TGCGCCAGCAGCCAAGATGCCGGGGGAGCCTACGAGCAGTACTTC	CASSQDAGGAYEQYF
NA	14	few	TRBJ1-1	TRBV7-2	TGTGCCAGCAGCGCCGGGTCGGCGGGCACTGAAGCTTTCTTT	CASSAGSAGTEAFF
TRBD1	16	NA	TRBJ1-2	TRBV4-3	TGCGCCAGCAGCCAGGCTACCGGGACAGGGGGCGTTGGCTACACCTTC	CASSQATGTGGVGYTF
NA	14	NA	TRBJ2-5	TRBV10-3	TGTGCCATCAGTGAATCAGGGCGTCAAGAGACCCAGTACTTC	CAISESGRQETQYF
NA	18	NA	TRBJ1-3	TRBV4-1	TGCGCCAGCAGCCAAGGATTGGCAGGTCACGTCTCTGGAAACACCATATATTTT	CASSQGLAGHVSGNTIYF
NA	16	NA	TRBJ2-1	TRBV5-4	TGTGCCAGCAGCCCCCAGGGTTCGGGAGAAGGAAATGAGCAGTTCTTC	CASSPQGSGEGNEQFF
TRBD1	14	NA	TRBJ1-2	TRBV6-6	TGTGCCAGCAGAACCTGGACAGGGAGCTCTGGCTACACCTTC	CASRTWTGSSGYTF
NA	11	once	TRBJ1-2	TRBV30	TGTGCCTGGACAGGGGTCTATGGCTACACCTTC	CAWTGVYGYTF
NA	14	NA	TRBJ2-6	TRBV4-3	TGCGCCAGCAGCCATCCGTCTGTGGCCAACGTCCTGACTTTC	CASSHPSVANVLTF
NA	14	NA	TRBJ2-5	TRBV4-2	TGTGCCAGCAGCCAGTCGGCTAGGGGAGAGACCCAGTACTTC	CASSQSARGETQYF
TRBD1	15	NA	TRBJ2-7	TRBV28	TGTGCCAGCAGTTTATGGACAGGGGCAGGGTGGGAGCAGTACTTC	CASSLWTGAGWEQYF
TRBD2	18	NA	TRBJ2-1	TRBV27	TGTGCCAGCAGGGGGGGACTAGCGGGCCCACCGAGTTACAATGAGCAGTTCTTC	CASRGGLAGPPSYNEQFF
TRBD1	17	NA	TRBJ1-5	TRBV7-8	TGTGCCAGCAGCTACGACTTCGGGACAGGGAGCAATCAGCCCCAGCATTTT	CASSYDFGTGSNQPQHF
NA	14	NA	TRBJ1-1	TRBV4-3	TGCGCCAGCAGCCAAATGGCTCAGAACACTGAAGCTTTCTTT	CASSQMAQNTEAFF
NA	13	NA	TRBJ1-4	TRBV6-5	TGTGCCAGCGGCCGGGGGGGGGAGGAAAAACTGTTTTTT	CASGRGGEEKLFF
TRBD1	14	NA	TRBJ2-7	TRBV11-2	TGTGCCAGCAGCACCAACAGGGGTTCCTACGAGCAGTACTTC	CASSTNRGSYEQYF
TRBD1	15	once	TRBJ2-7	TRBV5-5	TGTGCCAGCAGCTTGGAAGGGACAGGGAGGCACGAGCAGTACTTC	CASSLEGTGRHEQYF
NA	13	NA	TRBJ1-1	TRBV6-5	TGTGCCAGCAGTTACACAGGGAACACTGAAGCTTTCTTT	CASSYTGNTEAFF
NA	11	few	TRBJ2-7	TRBV5-8	TGTGCCAGCAGCTACTCTTCTCCCGCCCACTTC	CASSYSSPAHF
TRBD1	17	NA	TRBJ2-2	TRBV7-9	TGTGCCAGCAGCTTAACCCGGGACAGGGTCAACACCGGGGAGCTGTTTTTT	CASSLTRDRVNTGELFF